This T cell receptor beta chain was recovered during a study of T cells in Graves' hyperthyroidism and ophthalmopathy. Study observations and caveats: Most clonotypes expanded in thyroid above 0.001 were likewise present in blood.

TCR beta CDR3 sequences were amplified from RNA transcripts. First-round RT-PCR of the TCR CDR3 relied on the HTBI primer set. MiXCR was run by TCRdb on the multiplex PCR reads, yielding one entry per CDR3 protein. The repertoire has about 400,000 distinct CDR3 sequences, over 13% of them found once; the top ten carry 25% to 30%. V was cut by 5 bases and J by 2 bases, with 16 bases left in between. The CDR3 totals 15 residues. Germline assignment: CDR1 LGHNT and CDR2 FRNRAP. The sample holds many counts of this clonotype. Its antigen is as yet unknown. Sequenced material: blood. The TCR was taken from a man between 50 and 59 years old with Graves' ophthalmopathy. The chain carries TRBV12-5 and TRBJ2-7; D unresolved. CDR3 sequence: CASGPGLSLPYEQYF. CDR3 in DNA: TGTGCTAGTGGTCCGGGTCTGTCCCTCCCCTACGAGCAGTACTTC.